This TCR beta chain was sequenced during a study of blood T cell repertoires in COVID-19. Looking at the study overall: Samples came from the United States, Italy and Spain, spanning acute and convalescent COVID-19.

Repertoires were generated with immunoSEQ multiplex PCR, while TCRdb's copy carries only in-frame clones and drops some. The profile shows under 300,000 clones, 75% to 90% of them singletons. Germline trimming cut 3 bases from V and 7 bases from J; bases unmatched to any gene: 6. The CDR3 is made up of 14 amino acids. CDR1 is KGHSH and CDR2 is LQKENI in the germline V gene. Cohort assignment relied on participant-reported clinical history. The chain links TRBV18 to TRBJ1-1; 9 nucleotides line up with TRBD1. The specimen was PBMCs or T cells enriched from blood (not recorded which). The sequence was obtained from a woman in her 30s with acute COVID-19. DNA for the CDR3: TGTGCCAGCTCACCTCTGGACAGGGGAGGTGAAGCTTTCTTT. Residues: CASSPLDRGGEAFF.